A selection of T cell receptor beta chains follows, all from one sample in a study of T cell responses to AZD1222 COVID-19 vaccine. The table came from immunoSEQ multiplex PCR; TCRdb's copy has only in-frame clones and leaves some out. The sample consists of about 110,000 clones, approximately 96% of them appearing once. The sample was peripheral blood, taken on day 0 of AZD1222 vaccination. These receptors came from an adult in good health. CDR3s include the opening cysteine and the closing phenylalanine or tryptophan. The D gene is left open where the match is weak. Some rows mark clone size as missing; the rest say once, few, many or name a class of expanded clone.

V,size,D,J,CDR3,DNA
TRBV28,NA,NA,TRBJ1-6,CAAGDPLNSPLHF,TGTGCCGCGGGGGACCCTCTAAATTCACCCCTCCACTTT
TRBV7-2,NA,NA,TRBJ1-1,CASRSQGRVNTEAFF,TGTGCCAGCAGATCCCAAGGGCGGGTGAACACTGAAGCTTTCTTT
TRBV7-9,NA,NA,TRBJ1-4,CASSRTDATNEKLFF,TGTGCCAGCAGCCGGACGGACGCAACTAATGAAAAACTGTTTTTT
TRBV2,NA,NA,TRBJ2-1,CASSEGGQDNEQFF,TGTGCCAGCAGTGAAGGGGGTCAGGACAATGAGCAGTTCTTC
TRBV30,NA,TRBD1,TRBJ1-2,CAWNTGTGFIYGYTF,TGTGCCTGGAATACCGGGACAGGGTTCATCTATGGCTACACCTTC
TRBV28,NA,NA,TRBJ1-4,CASSSNPTNEKLFF,TGTGCCAGCAGTTCCAATCCAACTAATGAAAAACTGTTTTTT
TRBV5-1,NA,TRBD2,TRBJ2-1,CASSETSGEQFF,TGCGCCAGCAGCGAGACTAGCGGAGAGCAGTTCTTC
TRBV19,NA,NA,TRBJ1-1,CASSLQAGARNTEAFF,TGTGCCAGTAGTCTACAAGCGGGGGCCCGGAACACTGAAGCTTTCTTT
TRBV7-8,NA,NA,TRBJ2-7,CASSLFGGTYEQYF,TGTGCCAGCAGCTTATTTGGCGGAACCTACGAGCAGTACTTC
TRBV4-1,NA,TRBD2,TRBJ2-3,CASSQDSLAGGMDTQYF,TGCGCCAGCAGCCAAGACTCTCTAGCGGGGGGCATGGATACGCAGTATTTT
TRBV29-1,NA,NA,TRBJ2-3,CSVRGAPDTDTQYF,TGCAGCGTTCGAGGGGCGCCTGACACAGATACGCAGTATTTT
TRBV29-1,NA,TRBD1,TRBJ1-2,CSVPGQGNQGGYTF,TGCAGCGTTCCGGGACAGGGGAATCAAGGTGGCTACACCTTC
TRBV7-9,NA,NA,TRBJ1-5,CASSFGDYNQPQHF,TGTGCCAGCAGCTTTGGGGATTACAATCAGCCCCAGCATTTT
TRBV7-8,once,TRBD1,TRBJ1-4,CASSFSTGGVEKLFF,TGTGCCAGCAGCTTCTCGACAGGGGGCGTTGAAAAACTGTTTTTT
TRBV11-3,NA,NA,TRBJ2-7,CASSFDRTSYEQYF,TGTGCCAGCAGCTTTGACAGGACTTCCTACGAGCAGTACTTC
TRBV12-3/TRBV12-4,NA,NA,TRBJ1-1,CASSLMNTEAFF,TGTGCCAGCAGTTTGATGAACACTGAAGCTTTCTTT
TRBV29-1,NA,TRBD2,TRBJ2-2,CSVGGRESTGELFF,TGCAGCGTTGGCGGGAGAGAGAGCACCGGGGAGCTGTTTTTT
TRBV19,NA,NA,TRBJ2-2,CASNAGTEVELFF,TGTGCCAGTAATGCCGGGACGGAGGTGGAGCTGTTTTTT
TRBV12-5,NA,TRBD2,TRBJ2-7,CASGPSGGYEQYF,TGTGCTAGTGGCCCTAGCGGGGGGTACGAGCAGTACTTC
TRBV5-1,NA,TRBD2,TRBJ2-7,CASSSSTSGSSIEQYF,TGCGCCAGCAGCTCCTCTACTAGCGGGAGTTCCATCGAGCAGTACTTC